The 6 T cell receptor beta chains given below trace back to one sample, sequenced in a study of cytomegalovirus exposure and HLA in healthy donors. Both 60 Vbeta primers and 13 Jbeta primers went into the PCR. Here immunoSEQ multiplex PCR was the method, and the copy in TCRdb shows in-frame clones only, minus some. This sample's table has about 130,000 clones. Sequencing was carried out using PBMCs. The receptors come from a woman aged 55-70 years in good health and CMV-seronegative.

The rearrangement joins TRBV7-9 to TRBJ2-7, with a possible D match to TRBD1 (6 bases). Germline V CDR1 and CDR2: SEHNR, FQNEAQ (reference sequence). CDR3 size: 15 residues. The V gene lost 5 bases and the J gene lost 4 bases, with 18 bases spanning the gap. This CDR3 is CASSASSGDNYEQYF. CDR3 sequence (DNA): TGTGCCAGCAGCGCTTCTTCAGGGGATAATTACGAGCAGTACTTC.

The V call is TRBV18, the J call TRBJ1-4; no reliable D call. V lost 3 bases, J lost 1 base, and 15 bases lay in between. The CDR3 has 17 amino acids. Germline values: CDR1 KGHSH, CDR2 LQKENI. CDR3 sequence reads: CASSPFDLAGTNEKLFF. In DNA, the CDR3 is TGTGCCAGCTCACCCTTCGATCTGGCAGGAACTAATGAAAAACTGTTTTTT.

V is TRBV2 and J is TRBJ1-1, with TRBD1 identical over 8 bases. Losses at the gene ends were 7 bases for V and 5 bases for J; bases not matched to a gene: 12. The CDR3 has 15 residues. Germline CDR1 is SNHLY and CDR2 is FYNNEI. For the CDR3, the DNA is TGTGCCAGCACCCTACTAGACAGGGGTCAGACTGAAGCTTTCTTT. Translated: CASTLLDRGQTEAFF. The full variable domain, its missing parts supplied by reference TRBV2 and TRBJ1-1, is EPEVTQTPSHQVTQMGQEVILRCVPISNHLYFYWYRQILGQKVEFLVSFYNNEISEKSEIFDDQFSVERPDGSNFTLKIRSTKLEDSAMYFCASTLLDRGQTEAFFGQGTRLTVV.

This sequence joins TRBV13 and TRBJ2-1, with TRBD2 matching over 7 bases. In germline, CDR1 is PRHDT, CDR2 FYEKMQ (reference sequence). The ends lost 5 bases at V and 2 bases at J; junction bases unmatched: 12. There are 17 residues in the CDR3. CDR3 residues: CASSQGEGSLPYNEQFF. In DNA form, the CDR3 reads TGTGCCAGCAGCCAAGGGGAGGGAAGTCTCCCCTACAATGAGCAGTTCTTC.

This sequence joins TRBV6-5 and TRBJ2-1, with D possibly TRBD1 on 8 matching bases. Germline CDR1 MNHEY, CDR2 SVGAGI. The CDR3 covers 16 residues. Trimming stripped 4 bases from V and 0 bases from J, with 13 bases between. The CDR3 loop reads CASSSSGTGSYNEQFF. In DNA form, the CDR3 reads TGTGCCAGCAGTTCCAGCGGGACAGGCTCCTACAATGAGCAGTTCTTC.

The rearrangement uses TRBV14 and TRBJ1-2, with TRBD1 identical over 7 bases. CDR1 is SGHDN and CDR2 is FVKESK in the germline V gene. There are 13 residues in the CDR3. V lost 4 bases, J lost 6 bases, and 5 bases stayed unmatched. CDR3 DNA: TGTGCCAGCAGCCTAAGGGGGCAGGATGGCTACACCTTC. Translated: CASSLRGQDGYTF. Full variable domain (missing parts from reference TRBV14 and TRBJ1-2): EAGVTQFPSHSVIEKGQTVTLRCDPISGHDNLYWYRRVMGKEIKFLLHFVKESKQDESGMPNNRFLAERTGGTYSTLKVQPAELEDSGVYFCASSLRGQDGYTFGSGTRLTVV.